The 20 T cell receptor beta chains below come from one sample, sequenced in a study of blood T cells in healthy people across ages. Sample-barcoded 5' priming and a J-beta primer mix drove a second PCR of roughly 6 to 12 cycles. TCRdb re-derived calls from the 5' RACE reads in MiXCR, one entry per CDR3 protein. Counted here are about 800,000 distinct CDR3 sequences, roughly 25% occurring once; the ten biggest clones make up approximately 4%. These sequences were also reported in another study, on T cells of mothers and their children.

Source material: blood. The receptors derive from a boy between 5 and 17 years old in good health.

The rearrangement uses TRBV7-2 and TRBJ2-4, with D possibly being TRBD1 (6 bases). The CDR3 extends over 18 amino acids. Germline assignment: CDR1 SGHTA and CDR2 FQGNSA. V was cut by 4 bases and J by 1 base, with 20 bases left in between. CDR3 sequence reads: CASSSYVNRARAKNIQYF. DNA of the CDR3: TGTGCCAGCAGCTCCTATGTGAACAGGGCGAGGGCCAAAAACATTCAGTACTTC. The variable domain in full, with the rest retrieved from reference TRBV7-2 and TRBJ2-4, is GAGVSQSPSNKVTEKGKDVELRCDPISGHTALYWYRQSLGQGLEFLIYFQGNSAPDKSGLPSDRFSAERTGGSVSTLTIQRTQQEDSAVYLCASSSYVNRARAKNIQYFGAGTRLSVL.

The CDR3 coding sequence is TGTGCCAGCAGCTTGGAGGTGGGTTTCTACGAGCAGTACTTC. Its translation: CASSLEVGFYEQYF. The V gene is TRBV5-5, the J gene TRBJ2-7; D is uncertain. The V gene's germline CDR1 is SGHKS and CDR2 YYEKEE (reference sequence). Trimming took 0 bases from V and 3 from J, leaving 10 bases between them. The CDR3 spans 14 residues. Complete variable domain (other parts from reference TRBV5-5 and TRBJ2-7): DAGVTQSPTHLIKTRGQQVTLRCSPISGHKSVSWYQQVLGQGPQFIFQYYEKEERGRGNFPDRFSARQFPNYSSELNVNALLLGDSALYLCASSLEVGFYEQYFGPGTRLTVT.

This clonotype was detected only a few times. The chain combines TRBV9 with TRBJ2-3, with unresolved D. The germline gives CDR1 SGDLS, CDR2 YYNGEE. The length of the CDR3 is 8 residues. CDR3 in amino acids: CLADTQYF. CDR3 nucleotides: TGTCTTGCAGATACGCAGTATTTT. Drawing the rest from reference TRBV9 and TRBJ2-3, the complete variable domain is DSGVTQTPKHLITATGQRVTLRCSPRSGDLSVYWYQQSLDQGLQFLIQYYNGEERAKGNILERFSAQQFPDLHSELNLSSLELGDSALYFCLADTQYFGPGTRLTVL.

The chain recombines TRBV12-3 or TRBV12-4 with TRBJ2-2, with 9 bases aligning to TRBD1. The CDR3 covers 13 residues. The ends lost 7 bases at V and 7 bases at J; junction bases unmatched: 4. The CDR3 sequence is CASTTGGNGELFF. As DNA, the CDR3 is TGTGCCAGCACGACAGGGGGGAACGGGGAGCTGTTTTTT.

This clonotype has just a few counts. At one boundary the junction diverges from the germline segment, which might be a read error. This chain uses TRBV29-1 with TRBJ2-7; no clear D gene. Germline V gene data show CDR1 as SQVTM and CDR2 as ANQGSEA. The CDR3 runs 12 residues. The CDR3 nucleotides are TGCAGCGTCGAAGTTTGGGGTGGGGAGCAGTACTTC. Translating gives CSVEVWGGEQYF.

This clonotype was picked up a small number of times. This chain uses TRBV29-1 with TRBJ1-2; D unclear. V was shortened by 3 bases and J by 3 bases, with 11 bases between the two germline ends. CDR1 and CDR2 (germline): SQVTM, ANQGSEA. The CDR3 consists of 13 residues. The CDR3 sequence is CSVDYPGDYGYTF. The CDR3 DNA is TGCAGCGTTGATTATCCCGGAGACTATGGCTACACCTTC.

The CDR3 loop reads CSARPDRGGFTDTQYF. CDR3 sequence (DNA): TGCAGTGCTAGGCCCGACCGGGGGGGATTCACAGATACGCAGTATTTT. V is TRBV20-1 and J is TRBJ2-3; 8 bases align to TRBD2. This CDR3 spans 16 amino acids. Germline CDR1 DFQATT, CDR2 SNEGSKA (reference sequence). J lost 2 bases, V lost 3 bases, and 10 bases had no gene match.

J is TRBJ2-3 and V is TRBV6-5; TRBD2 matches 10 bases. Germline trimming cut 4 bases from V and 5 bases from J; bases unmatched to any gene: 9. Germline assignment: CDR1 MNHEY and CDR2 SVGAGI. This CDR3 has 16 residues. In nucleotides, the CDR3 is TGTGCCAGCAGTTCGAGGGCTAGCGGGAGATTAGATACGCAGTATTTT. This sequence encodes CASSSRASGRLDTQYF.

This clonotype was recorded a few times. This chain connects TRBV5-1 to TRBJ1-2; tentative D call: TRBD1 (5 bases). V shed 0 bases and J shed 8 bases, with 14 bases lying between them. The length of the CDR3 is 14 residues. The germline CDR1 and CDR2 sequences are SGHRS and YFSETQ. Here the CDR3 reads CASSLGGAEDGYTF. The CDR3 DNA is TGCGCCAGCAGCTTGGGAGGGGCGGAGGACGGCTACACCTTC.

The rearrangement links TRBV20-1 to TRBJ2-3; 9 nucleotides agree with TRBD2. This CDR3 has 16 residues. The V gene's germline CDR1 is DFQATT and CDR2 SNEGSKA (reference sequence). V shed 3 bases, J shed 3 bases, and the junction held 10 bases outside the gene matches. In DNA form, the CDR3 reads TGCAGTGCTAGGGGCCTAGCGGGATATTTTACAGATACGCAGTATTTT. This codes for CSARGLAGYFTDTQYF.

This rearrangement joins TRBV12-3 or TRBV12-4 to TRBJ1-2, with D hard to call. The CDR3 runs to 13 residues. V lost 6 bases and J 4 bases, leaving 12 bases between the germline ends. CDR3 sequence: CASSPQVCYGYTF. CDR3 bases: TGTGCCAGCAGCCCCCAGGTTTGCTATGGCTACACCTTC.

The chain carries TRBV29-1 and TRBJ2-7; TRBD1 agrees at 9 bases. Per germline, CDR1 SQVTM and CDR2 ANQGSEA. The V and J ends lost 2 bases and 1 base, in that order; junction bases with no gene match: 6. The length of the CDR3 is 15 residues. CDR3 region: CSVEIGGQGSYEQYF. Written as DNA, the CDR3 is TGCAGCGTTGAAATTGGGGGACAGGGTTCCTACGAGCAGTACTTC.

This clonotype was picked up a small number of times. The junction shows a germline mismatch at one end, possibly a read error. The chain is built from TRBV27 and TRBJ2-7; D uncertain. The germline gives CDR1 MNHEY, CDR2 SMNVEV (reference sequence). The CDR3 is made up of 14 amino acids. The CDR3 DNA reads TGTGCGAGCACTCCCTCGAGAAGCTCCTACGAGCAGTACTTC. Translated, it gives CASTPSRSSYEQYF.

The DNA of the CDR3 is TGCAGCGCGACAGGGCAGGGCGGTGGAAAATCATCAGATACGCAGTATTTT. Amino acid sequence: CSATGQGGGKSSDTQYF. This rearrangement joins TRBV29-1 to TRBJ2-3; 7 bases match TRBD1. J was trimmed by 4 bases and V by 7 bases; bases with no gene match: 20. Germline V gene lookup returns CDR1 SQVTM and CDR2 ANQGSEA. The CDR3 is 17 residues long.

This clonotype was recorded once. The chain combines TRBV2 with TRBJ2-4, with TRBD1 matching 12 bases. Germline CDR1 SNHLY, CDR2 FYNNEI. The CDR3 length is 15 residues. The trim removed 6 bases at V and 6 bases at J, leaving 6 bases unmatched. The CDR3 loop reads CASRKGQGARNIQYF. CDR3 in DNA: TGTGCCAGCAGGAAGGGACAGGGGGCCCGAAACATTCAGTACTTC.

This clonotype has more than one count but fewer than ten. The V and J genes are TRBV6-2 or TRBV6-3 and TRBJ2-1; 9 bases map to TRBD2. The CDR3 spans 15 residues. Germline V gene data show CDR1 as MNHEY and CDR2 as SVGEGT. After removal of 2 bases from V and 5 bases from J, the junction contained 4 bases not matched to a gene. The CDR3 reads CASSYILAGDNEQFF. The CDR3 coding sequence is TGTGCCAGCAGTTACATACTAGCGGGTGACAATGAGCAGTTCTTC.

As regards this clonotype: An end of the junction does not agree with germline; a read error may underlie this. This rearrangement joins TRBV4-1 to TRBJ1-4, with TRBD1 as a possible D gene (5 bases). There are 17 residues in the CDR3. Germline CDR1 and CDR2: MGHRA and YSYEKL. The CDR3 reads CASSLSFIRQKNEKLFF. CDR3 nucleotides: TGCGCTAGCAGTCTCAGTTTTATCCGACAGAAAAATGAAAAACTGTTTTTT.

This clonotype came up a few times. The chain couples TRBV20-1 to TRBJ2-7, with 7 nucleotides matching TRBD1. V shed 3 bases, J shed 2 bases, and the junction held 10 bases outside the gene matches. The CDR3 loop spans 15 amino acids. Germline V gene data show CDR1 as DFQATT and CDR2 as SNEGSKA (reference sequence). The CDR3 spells CSASPGQKMTYEQYF. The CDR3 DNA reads TGCAGTGCTAGCCCGGGACAGAAAATGACCTACGAGCAGTACTTC.

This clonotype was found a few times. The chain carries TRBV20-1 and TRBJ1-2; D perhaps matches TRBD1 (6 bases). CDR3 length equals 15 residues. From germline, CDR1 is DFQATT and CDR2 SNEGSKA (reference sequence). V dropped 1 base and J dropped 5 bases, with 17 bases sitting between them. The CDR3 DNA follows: TGCAGTGCTAGAGGGGATAGGGGGGGCGCGTATGGCTACACCTTC. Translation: CSARGDRGGAYGYTF.

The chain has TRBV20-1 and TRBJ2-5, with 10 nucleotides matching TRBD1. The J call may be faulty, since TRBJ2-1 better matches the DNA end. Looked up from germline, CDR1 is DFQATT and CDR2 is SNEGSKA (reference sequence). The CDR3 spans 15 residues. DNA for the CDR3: TGCAGTGCTAGAGATGGGGGACAGGGGACCAATGAGCAGTTCTTC. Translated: CSARDGGQGTNEQFF.